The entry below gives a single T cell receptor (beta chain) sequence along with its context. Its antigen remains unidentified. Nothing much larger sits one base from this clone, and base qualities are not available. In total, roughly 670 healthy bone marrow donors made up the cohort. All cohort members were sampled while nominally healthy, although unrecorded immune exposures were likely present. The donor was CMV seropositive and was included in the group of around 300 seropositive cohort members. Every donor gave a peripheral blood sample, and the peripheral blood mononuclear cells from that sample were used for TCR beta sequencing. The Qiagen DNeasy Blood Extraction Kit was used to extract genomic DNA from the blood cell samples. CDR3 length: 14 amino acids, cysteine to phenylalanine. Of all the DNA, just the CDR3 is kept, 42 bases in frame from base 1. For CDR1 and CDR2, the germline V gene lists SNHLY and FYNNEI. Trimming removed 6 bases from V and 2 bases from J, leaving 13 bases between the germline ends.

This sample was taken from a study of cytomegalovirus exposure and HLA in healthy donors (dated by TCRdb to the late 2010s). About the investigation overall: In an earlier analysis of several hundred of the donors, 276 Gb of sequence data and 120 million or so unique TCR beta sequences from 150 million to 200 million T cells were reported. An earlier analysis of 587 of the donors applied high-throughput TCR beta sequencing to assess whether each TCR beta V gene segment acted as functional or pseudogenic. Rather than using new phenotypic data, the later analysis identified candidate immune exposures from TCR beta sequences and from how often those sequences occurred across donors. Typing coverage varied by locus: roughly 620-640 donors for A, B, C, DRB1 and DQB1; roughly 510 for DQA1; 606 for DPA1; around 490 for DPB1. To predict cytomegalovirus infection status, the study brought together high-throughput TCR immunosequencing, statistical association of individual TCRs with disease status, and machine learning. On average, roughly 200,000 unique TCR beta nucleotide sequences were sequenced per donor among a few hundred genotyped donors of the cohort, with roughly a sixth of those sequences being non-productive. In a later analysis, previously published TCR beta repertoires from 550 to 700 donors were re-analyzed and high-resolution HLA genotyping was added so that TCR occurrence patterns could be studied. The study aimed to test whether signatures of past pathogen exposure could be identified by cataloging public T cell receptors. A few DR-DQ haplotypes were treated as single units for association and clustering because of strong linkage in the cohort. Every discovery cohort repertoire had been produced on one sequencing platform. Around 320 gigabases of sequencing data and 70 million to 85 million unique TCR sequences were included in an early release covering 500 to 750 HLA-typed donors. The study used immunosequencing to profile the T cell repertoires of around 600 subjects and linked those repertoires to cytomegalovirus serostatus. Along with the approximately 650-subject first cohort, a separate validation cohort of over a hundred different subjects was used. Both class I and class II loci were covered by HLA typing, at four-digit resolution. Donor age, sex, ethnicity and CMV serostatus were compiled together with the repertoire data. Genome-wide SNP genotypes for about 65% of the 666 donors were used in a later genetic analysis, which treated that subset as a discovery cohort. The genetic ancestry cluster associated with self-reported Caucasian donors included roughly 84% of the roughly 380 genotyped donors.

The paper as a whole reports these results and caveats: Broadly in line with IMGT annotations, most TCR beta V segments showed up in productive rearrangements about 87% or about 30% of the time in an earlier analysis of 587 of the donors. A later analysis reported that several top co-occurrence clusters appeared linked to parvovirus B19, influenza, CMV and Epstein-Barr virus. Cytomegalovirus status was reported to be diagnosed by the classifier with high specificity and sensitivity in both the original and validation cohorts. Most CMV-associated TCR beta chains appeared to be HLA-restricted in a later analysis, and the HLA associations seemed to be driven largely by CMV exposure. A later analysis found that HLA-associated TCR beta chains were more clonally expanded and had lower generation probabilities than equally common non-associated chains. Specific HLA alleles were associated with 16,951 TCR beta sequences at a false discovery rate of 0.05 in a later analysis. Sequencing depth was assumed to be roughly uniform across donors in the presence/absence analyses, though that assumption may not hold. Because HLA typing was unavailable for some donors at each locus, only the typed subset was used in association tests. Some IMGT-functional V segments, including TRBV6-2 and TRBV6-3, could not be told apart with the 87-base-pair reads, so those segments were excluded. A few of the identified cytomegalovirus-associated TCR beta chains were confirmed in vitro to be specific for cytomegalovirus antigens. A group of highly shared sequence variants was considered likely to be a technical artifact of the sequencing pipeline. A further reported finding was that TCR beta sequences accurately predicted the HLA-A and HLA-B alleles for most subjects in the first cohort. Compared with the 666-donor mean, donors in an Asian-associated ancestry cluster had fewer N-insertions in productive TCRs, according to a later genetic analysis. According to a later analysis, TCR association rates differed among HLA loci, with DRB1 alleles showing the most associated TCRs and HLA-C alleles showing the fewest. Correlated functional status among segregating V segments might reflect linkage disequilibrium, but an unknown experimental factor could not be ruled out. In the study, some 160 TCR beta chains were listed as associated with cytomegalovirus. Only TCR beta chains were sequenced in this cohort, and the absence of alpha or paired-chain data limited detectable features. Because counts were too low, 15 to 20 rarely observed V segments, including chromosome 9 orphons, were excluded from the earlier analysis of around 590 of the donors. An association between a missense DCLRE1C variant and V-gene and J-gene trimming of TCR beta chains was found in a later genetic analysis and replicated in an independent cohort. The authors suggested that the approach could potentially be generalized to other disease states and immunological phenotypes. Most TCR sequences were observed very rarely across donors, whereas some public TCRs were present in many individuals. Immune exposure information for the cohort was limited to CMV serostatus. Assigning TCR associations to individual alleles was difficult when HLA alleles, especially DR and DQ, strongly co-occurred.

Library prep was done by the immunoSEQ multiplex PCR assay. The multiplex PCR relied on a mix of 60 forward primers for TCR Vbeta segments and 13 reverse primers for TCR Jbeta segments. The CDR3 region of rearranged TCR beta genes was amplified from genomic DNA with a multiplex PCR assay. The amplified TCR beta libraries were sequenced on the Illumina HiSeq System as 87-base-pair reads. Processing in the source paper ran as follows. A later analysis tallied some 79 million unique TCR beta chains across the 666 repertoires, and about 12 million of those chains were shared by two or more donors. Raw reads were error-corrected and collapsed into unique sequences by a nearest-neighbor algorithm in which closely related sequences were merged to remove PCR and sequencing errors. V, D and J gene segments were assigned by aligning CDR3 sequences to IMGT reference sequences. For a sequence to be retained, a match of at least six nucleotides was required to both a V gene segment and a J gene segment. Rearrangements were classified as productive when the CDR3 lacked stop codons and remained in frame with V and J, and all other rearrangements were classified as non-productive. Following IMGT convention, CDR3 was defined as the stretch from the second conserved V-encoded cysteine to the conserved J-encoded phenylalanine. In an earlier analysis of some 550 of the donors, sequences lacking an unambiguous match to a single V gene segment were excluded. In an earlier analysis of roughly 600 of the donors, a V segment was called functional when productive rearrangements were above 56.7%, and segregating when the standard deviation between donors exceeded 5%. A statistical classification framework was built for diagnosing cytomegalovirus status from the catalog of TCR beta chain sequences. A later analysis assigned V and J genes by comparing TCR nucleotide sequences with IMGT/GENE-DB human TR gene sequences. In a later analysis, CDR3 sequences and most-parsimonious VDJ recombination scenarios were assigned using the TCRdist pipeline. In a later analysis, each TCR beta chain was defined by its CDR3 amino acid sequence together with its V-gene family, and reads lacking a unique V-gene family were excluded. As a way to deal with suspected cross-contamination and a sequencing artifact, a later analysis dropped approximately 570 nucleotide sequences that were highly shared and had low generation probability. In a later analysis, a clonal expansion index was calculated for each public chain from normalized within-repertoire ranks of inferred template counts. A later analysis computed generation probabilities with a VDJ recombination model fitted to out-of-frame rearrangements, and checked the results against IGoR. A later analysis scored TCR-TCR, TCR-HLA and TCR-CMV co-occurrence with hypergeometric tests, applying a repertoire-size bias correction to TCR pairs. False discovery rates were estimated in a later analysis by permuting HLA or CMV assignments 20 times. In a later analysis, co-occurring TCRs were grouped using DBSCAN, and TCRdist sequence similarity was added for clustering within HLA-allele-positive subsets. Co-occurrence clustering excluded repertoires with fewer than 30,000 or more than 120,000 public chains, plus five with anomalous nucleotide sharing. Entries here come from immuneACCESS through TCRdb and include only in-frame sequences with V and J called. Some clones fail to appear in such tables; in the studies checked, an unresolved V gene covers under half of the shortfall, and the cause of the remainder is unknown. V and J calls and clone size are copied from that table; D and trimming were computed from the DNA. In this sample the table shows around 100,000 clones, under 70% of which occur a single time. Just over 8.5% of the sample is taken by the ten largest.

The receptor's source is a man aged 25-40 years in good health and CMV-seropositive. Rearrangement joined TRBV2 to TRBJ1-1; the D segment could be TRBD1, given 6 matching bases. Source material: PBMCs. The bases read TGTGCCAGCAGGGAAAACAGGGTAAACACTGAAGCTTTCTTT. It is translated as CASRENRVNTEAFF.